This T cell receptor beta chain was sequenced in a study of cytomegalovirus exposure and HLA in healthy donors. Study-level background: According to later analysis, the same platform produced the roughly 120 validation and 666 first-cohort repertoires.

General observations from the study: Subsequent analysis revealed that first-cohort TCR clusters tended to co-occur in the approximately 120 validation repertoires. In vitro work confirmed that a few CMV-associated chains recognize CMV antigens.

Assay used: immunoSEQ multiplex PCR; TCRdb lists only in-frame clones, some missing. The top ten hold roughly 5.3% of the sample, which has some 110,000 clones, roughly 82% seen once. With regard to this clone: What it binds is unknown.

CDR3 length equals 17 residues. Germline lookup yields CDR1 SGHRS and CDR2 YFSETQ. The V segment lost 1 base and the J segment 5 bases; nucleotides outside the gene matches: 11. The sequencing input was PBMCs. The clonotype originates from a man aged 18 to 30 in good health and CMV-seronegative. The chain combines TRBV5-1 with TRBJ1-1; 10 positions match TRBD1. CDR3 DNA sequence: TGCGCCAGCAGCTTGTTAAGACAGGGGGCGCGGGAAACTGAAGCTTTCTTT. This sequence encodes CASSLLRQGARETEAFF.